A selection of T cell receptor beta chains follows, all from one sample in a study of Graves' ophthalmopathy and Graves' hyperthyroidism. TCRdb called the multiplex PCR reads again in MiXCR, with one record for every CDR3 protein. This sample has about 480,000 distinct CDR3 sequences, with approximately 15% found just once. Sequenced: blood. The receptors were sampled from a woman aged 30 to 39 with Graves' ophthalmopathy. Each CDR3 is given with its conserved first and last residue. Fields, in order: CDR3 DNA, CDR3 protein, clone size, V gene, J gene, D gene. D genes are given only for firm matches. The size of a clone is reported for some rows only, either as once, few or many, or as a class for expanded clones.

TGCGCCAGCAAGACTAGCGGGAGGAGGGAGACCCAGTACTTC,CASKTSGRRETQYF,many,TRBV10-2,TRBJ2-5,TRBD2
TGTGCCAGCAGTGATGGGAGAAGGGGTGAGACCCAGTACTTC,CASSDGRRGETQYF,many,TRBV6-1,TRBJ2-5,-
TGTGCCAGCAGTGTACAGGGCTGGAACACTGAAGCTTTCTTT,CASSVQGWNTEAFF,many,TRBV28,TRBJ1-1,-
TGTGCCAGTAGTGCCTTCTCGACAGGGACCGGGGCTTTCTTT,CASSAFSTGTGAFF,-,TRBV19,TRBJ1-1,TRBD1
TGTGCCAGCAGCTTAGTCGTGTCTTACGGAATGGGCCCCCAAGAGACCCAGTACTTC,CASSLVVSYGMGPQETQYF,-,TRBV11-1,TRBJ2-5,-
TGTGCCAGCAGCTTAGCCGCGAGGCGGGACTACGAGCAGTACTTC,CASSLAARRDYEQYF,many,TRBV7-2,TRBJ2-7,-
TGCGCCAGCAGCCAAAGAACCACAGTCCAAGAGACCCAGTACTTC,CASSQRTTVQETQYF,-,TRBV4-1,TRBJ2-5,-
TGTGCCAGCAGCATACAGGCCTCCACCTCCTACGAGCAGTACTTC,CASSIQASTSYEQYF,many,TRBV7-2,TRBJ2-7,-
TGCAGTGCTAGAGAAGGTAGCGGGGCCCCCGAGGAGACCCAGTACTTC,CSAREGSGAPEETQYF,many,TRBV20-1,TRBJ2-5,TRBD2
TGTGCCAGCAGTGAATATAGAGGGGGGAGGTCCTACGAGCAGTACTTC,CASSEYRGGRSYEQYF,many,TRBV25-1,TRBJ2-7,-
TGTGCCAGCAGCTTACAGGGAACCCATGGCTACACCTTC,CASSLQGTHGYTF,-,TRBV27,TRBJ1-2,-
TGTGCCAGCAGTCCCATATACGTCCTTTATGGCTACACCTTC,CASSPIYVLYGYTF,many,TRBV12-3/TRBV12-4,TRBJ1-2,-
TGTGCCAGCAGCTTACTCGGGGGGATCTACGAGCAGTACTTC,CASSLLGGIYEQYF,-,TRBV7-2,TRBJ2-7,TRBD2
TGTGCCAGCAGCTTAGTGGCGTTCGAGCGTCCCACCGGGGAGCTGTTTTTT,CASSLVAFERPTGELFF,many,TRBV11-2,TRBJ2-2,-
TGTGCCAGCATCCCAGGACGCTATAATTCACCCCTCCACTTT,CASIPGRYNSPLHF,many,TRBV6-1,TRBJ1-6,-
TGTGCCAGCAGTCGGACTAGCGCATCCGGGGAGCTGTTTTTT,CASSRTSASGELFF,many,TRBV28,TRBJ2-2,TRBD2
TGTGCCAGCACCAGTACCGGGACAGGGGATTACGAGCAGTACTTC,CASTSTGTGDYEQYF,many,TRBV28,TRBJ2-7,TRBD1
TGTGCCAGCAGTTTGGTCCAAGAGACCCAGTACTTC,CASSLVQETQYF,many,TRBV12-3/TRBV12-4,TRBJ2-5,-
TGTGCCAGCAGCTTTTCAGGGGCCGAGCAGTACTTC,CASSFSGAEQYF,many,TRBV7-9,TRBJ2-7,-
TGCGCCAGCAGCTTTACGGACAGTAACACTGAAGCTTTCTTT,CASSFTDSNTEAFF,-,TRBV5-1,TRBJ1-1,-
TGCAGTGCTAGAGGAGGAGAGGGGCGAGGCGGGCCAGGGCAAGAGACCCAGTACTTC,CSARGGEGRGGPGQETQYF,many,TRBV20-1,TRBJ2-5,-
TGTGCCAGCAGCCACCGGTGGGGGGAGACCCAGTACTTC,CASSHRWGETQYF,many,TRBV7-9,TRBJ2-5,-
TGTGCCAGCAGTTCCCTTTGGGGCACTGAAGCTTTCTTT,CASSSLWGTEAFF,many,TRBV28,TRBJ1-1,-
TGTGCCAGCGGGGGGAACAGGGACGGGACCTACGAGCAGTACTTC,CASGGNRDGTYEQYF,many,TRBV2,TRBJ2-7,-
TGTGCCAGCAGTTACTCGGAGGGAGCCCTTGAAGCTTTCTTT,CASSYSEGALEAFF,many,TRBV6-5,TRBJ1-1,-
TGCAGTGCAGGTTTAGGGACCTCTCAGCCCCAGCATTTT,CSAGLGTSQPQHF,many,TRBV20-1,TRBJ1-5,-
TGTGCCAGCAGTCTCAAACGGACCGCTGGGGCCAACGTCCTGACTTTC,CASSLKRTAGANVLTF,many,TRBV6-2/TRBV6-3,TRBJ2-6,-
TGTGCCAGCAGTTTCGACAGGACCACTGAAGCTTTCTTT,CASSFDRTTEAFF,-,TRBV12-3/TRBV12-4,TRBJ1-1,-
TGTGCCAGCAGCACATCGACAGGGTGGAATTCACCCCTCCACTTT,CASSTSTGWNSPLHF,many,TRBV9,TRBJ1-6,TRBD1
TGTGCCAGCAGCCAAGTCACTAGTCCGGGGAGGAATCAGCCCCAGCATTTT,CASSQVTSPGRNQPQHF,few,TRBV4-2,TRBJ1-5,-
TGCAGCGTTAGACAGGGGGCTAGGAGTAACTATGGCTACACCTTC,CSVRQGARSNYGYTF,many,TRBV29-1,TRBJ1-2,TRBD1
TGTGCCAGCAGCCGATTCACCTACGAGCAGTACTTC,CASSRFTYEQYF,many,TRBV28,TRBJ2-7,-
TGTGCCAGCAGCTTAGCGCCTGGCAGGACTTCCCTCCACTACGAGCAGTACTTC,CASSLAPGRTSLHYEQYF,-,TRBV7-2,TRBJ2-7,-
TGCGCCAGCAGCCAACCTGGACACTTAAACTATGGCTACACCTTC,CASSQPGHLNYGYTF,many,TRBV4-1,TRBJ1-2,-
TGTGCCAGCAGCACCCAAATCGTGGGGGGCACAAAAGAGACCCAGTACTTC,CASSTQIVGGTKETQYF,few,TRBV11-2,TRBJ2-5,-
TGTGCCAGCTCACAGGGGAATAGCAATCAGCCCCAGCATTTT,CASSQGNSNQPQHF,-,TRBV18,TRBJ1-5,-
TGCAGTGCTAGAGCCAATGGGGGTACTGAAGCTTTCTTT,CSARANGGTEAFF,many,TRBV20-1,TRBJ1-1,-
TGTGCCAGCAGCTCCTCGACTAGCGGGAAAGAGACCCAGTACTTC,CASSSSTSGKETQYF,many,TRBV7-3,TRBJ2-5,TRBD2
TGTGCCAGCAGCTACAGGGGGCGCGTAGAGACCCAGTACTTC,CASSYRGRVETQYF,-,TRBV2,TRBJ2-5,TRBD1
TGTGCCAGCAGCCCAGAGGGTAGCCCCTCCTACGAGCAGTACTTC,CASSPEGSPSYEQYF,many,TRBV7-2,TRBJ2-7,-
TGTGCCAGCGGAACTGAGCAGTTCTTC,CASGTEQFF,-,TRBV6-1,TRBJ2-1,-
TGCGCCAGTGCTGAGGGAATAAACTATGGCTACACCTTC,CASAEGINYGYTF,many,TRBV5-1,TRBJ1-2,-
TGCGCCAGCAGCTCAGGTCCTGGAAACATTCAGTACTTC,CASSSGPGNIQYF,many,TRBV5-1,TRBJ2-4,-
TGTGCCAGCAGCTTAGAAGGACAGGGAGCGCCCCTCCACTTT,CASSLEGQGAPLHF,many,TRBV7-9,TRBJ1-6,TRBD1
TGTGCCAGCAGCCAAGATTCGCAATCCCACTATGGCTACACCTTC,CASSQDSQSHYGYTF,-,TRBV3-1,TRBJ1-2,-
TGTGCCAGCACCGCCGGGACAGGGGGTGCCTACGAGCAGTACTTC,CASTAGTGGAYEQYF,many,TRBV6-5,TRBJ2-7,TRBD1
TGTGCCAGCAGTCAAACCCACGGGGGCGAGCAGTACTTC,CASSQTHGGEQYF,-,TRBV13,TRBJ2-7,-
TGTGCCAGCAGCTTAGGGAGCCCTGGCTACACCTTC,CASSLGSPGYTF,many,TRBV7-9,TRBJ1-2,-